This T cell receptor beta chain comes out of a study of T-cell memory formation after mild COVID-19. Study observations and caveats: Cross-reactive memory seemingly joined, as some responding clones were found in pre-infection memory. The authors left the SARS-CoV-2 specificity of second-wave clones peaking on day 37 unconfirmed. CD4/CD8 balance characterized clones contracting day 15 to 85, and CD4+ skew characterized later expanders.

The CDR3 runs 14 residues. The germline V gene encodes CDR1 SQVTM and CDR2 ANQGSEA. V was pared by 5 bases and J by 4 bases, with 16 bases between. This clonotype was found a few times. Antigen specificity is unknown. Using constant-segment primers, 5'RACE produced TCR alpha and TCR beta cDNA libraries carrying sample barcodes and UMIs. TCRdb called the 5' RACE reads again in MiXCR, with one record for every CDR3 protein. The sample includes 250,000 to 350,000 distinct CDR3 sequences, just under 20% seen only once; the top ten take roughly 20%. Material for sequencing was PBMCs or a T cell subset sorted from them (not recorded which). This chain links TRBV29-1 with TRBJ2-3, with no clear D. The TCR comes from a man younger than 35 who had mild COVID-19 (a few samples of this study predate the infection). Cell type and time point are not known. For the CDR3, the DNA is TGCAGCGTTCACCCGGGCCTTGCAGCAGATACGCAGTATTTT. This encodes CSVHPGLAADTQYF.